The rows below give T cell receptor beta chains drawn from one sample of a study of cytomegalovirus exposure and HLA in healthy donors. The protocol was immunoSEQ multiplex PCR, while the TCRdb copy is restricted to in-frame clones and leaves out a portion. The table shows more than 150,000 clones, with approximately 80% occurring only once. The material sequenced was PBMCs. The origin of the receptors is a girl between 10 and 17 years old in good health and CMV-seropositive. Each CDR3 is given with its conserved first and last residue. D genes are given only for firm matches. Clone size is not always given. Where it is, it says once, few, many or a class for expanded clones.

TRBD2 | TRBJ2-1 | TRBV11-2 | . | CASSFALAGGPGEQFF | TGTGCCAGCAGCTTTGCACTAGCGGGAGGGCCGGGTGAGCAGTTCTTC
TRBD1 | TRBJ2-3 | TRBV5-4 | . | CASSRGQAPSTDTQYF | TGTGCCAGCAGCAGGGGACAGGCGCCTAGCACAGATACGCAGTATTTT
. | TRBJ1-2 | TRBV10-3 | . | CAISEDGGGGYTF | TGTGCCATCAGTGAGGACGGCGGGGGTGGCTACACCTTC
. | TRBJ2-5 | TRBV5-4 | . | CASSFSGGGETQYF | TGTGCCAGCAGCTTCTCAGGAGGAGGAGAGACCCAGTACTTC
. | TRBJ2-5 | TRBV5-4 | . | CASSLQGRETQYF | TGTGCCAGCAGCTTGCAAGGGAGGGAGACCCAGTACTTC
. | TRBJ2-7 | TRBV5-6 | . | CASSLAGEQYF | TGTGCCAGCAGCTTGGCGGGAGAGCAGTACTTC
. | TRBJ2-3 | TRBV29-1 | . | CSVDGGAGTDTQYF | TGCAGCGTTGATGGGGGGGCGGGCACAGATACGCAGTATTTT
TRBD1 | TRBJ1-2 | TRBV30 | . | CAWSGQGNGYTF | TGTGCCTGGAGTGGACAGGGAAATGGCTACACCTTC
TRBD1 | TRBJ1-5 | TRBV6-1 | . | CASSEGTGGQPQHF | TGTGCCAGCAGTGAAGGGACAGGGGGTCAGCCCCAGCATTTT
TRBD1 | TRBJ2-7 | TRBV5-4 | . | CASGPPDRGRGYEQYF | TGTGCCAGCGGACCCCCCGACAGGGGAAGGGGTTACGAGCAGTACTTC
. | TRBJ1-2 | TRBV30 | once | CAWSNDRNYGYTF | TGTGCCTGGAGTAACGACAGAAACTATGGCTACACCTTC
. | TRBJ2-1 | TRBV5-1 | . | CASSLDGDSYNEQFF | TGCGCCAGCAGCTTGGACGGGGACTCCTACAATGAGCAGTTCTTC
TRBD2 | TRBJ2-2 | TRBV19 | . | CASSPRLAANTGELFF | TGTGCCAGTAGTCCCAGACTAGCGGCGAACACCGGGGAGCTGTTTTTT
. | TRBJ1-2 | TRBV9 | . | CASSVGSWDGYTF | TGTGCCAGCAGCGTGGGTAGCTGGGATGGCTACACCTTC
TRBD2 | TRBJ2-3 | TRBV7-8 | few | CASLLRLAGGPDTQYF | TGTGCCAGCCTGCTTCGCCTAGCGGGAGGCCCGGATACGCAGTATTTT
TRBD1 | TRBJ2-2 | TRBV5-1 | few | CASSLAGTGVTGELFF | TGCGCCAGCAGCTTGGCTGGGACAGGGGTCACCGGGGAGCTGTTTTTT
. | TRBJ2-7 | TRBV27 | . | CASSQYLDEQYF | TGTGCCAGCAGCCAGTATTTGGACGAGCAGTACTTC
. | TRBJ1-2 | TRBV20-1 | few | CSAGVNYGYTF | TGCAGCGCAGGGGTCAACTATGGCTACACCTTC
. | TRBJ1-1 | TRBV7-9 | once | CASSPSGGLGEAFF | TGTGCCAGCAGCCCCTCGGGGGGGCTGGGTGAAGCTTTCTTT
TRBD2 | TRBJ2-3 | TRBV7-6 | . | CASSLLPAGAGDTQYF | TGTGCCAGCAGCCTACTCCCGGCGGGAGCGGGAGATACGCAGTATTTT
. | TRBJ2-7 | TRBV7-9 | . | CASSFWDKGSYEQYF | TGTGCCAGCAGCTTTTGGGACAAGGGGTCCTACGAGCAGTACTTC
. | TRBJ2-1 | TRBV19 | . | CASSMAGYNNEQFF | TGTGCCAGTAGTATGGCGGGATATAACAATGAGCAGTTCTTC
. | TRBJ1-1 | TRBV7-2 | . | CASSFGAEAFF | TGTGCCAGCAGCTTTGGGGCCGAAGCTTTCTTT
. | TRBJ1-2 | TRBV29-1 | . | CSVPRRGGYGYTF | TGCAGCGTCCCAAGAAGGGGGGGCTATGGCTACACCTTC
TRBD2 | TRBJ2-5 | TRBV5-1 | . | CASSLGSGRAQETQYF | TGCGCCAGCAGCTTGGGGAGCGGGAGGGCCCAGGAGACCCAGTACTTC
. | TRBJ2-7 | TRBV19 | few | CASSWTARYEQYF | TGTGCCAGTAGTTGGACAGCCCGTTACGAGCAGTACTTC
TRBD2 | TRBJ2-3 | TRBV6-5 | . | CASSRGLAETDTQYF | TGTGCCAGCAGCAGGGGACTAGCGGAGACAGATACGCAGTATTTT
. | TRBJ2-1 | TRBV10-3 | once | CAISVQGGIYNEQFF | TGTGCCATCAGCGTCCAGGGGGGAATCTACAATGAGCAGTTCTTC
TRBD1 | TRBJ2-7 | TRBV6-5 | . | CASTRGDRGGYEQYF | TGTGCCAGCACCCGAGGGGACAGGGGGGGGTACGAGCAGTACTTC
TRBD1 | TRBJ1-1 | TRBV19 | few | CASSSDRVGEAFF | TGTGCCAGTAGTTCCGACAGGGTAGGTGAAGCTTTCTTT
TRBD1 | TRBJ2-7 | TRBV29-1 | . | CSVVQGDEQYF | TGCAGCGTTGTCCAGGGGGACGAGCAGTACTTC
. | TRBJ1-4 | TRBV7-9 | once | CASSLAQGNREKLFF | TGTGCCAGCAGCTTAGCGCAGGGAAATAGGGAAAAACTGTTTTTT
TRBD1 | TRBJ1-5 | TRBV7-8 | . | CASSLGYWTGVKRSPLSVNQHF | TGTGCCAGCAGCTTAGGGTATTGGACAGGGGTAAAAAGGTCCCCCCTCTCAGTGAACCAGCATTTT
. | TRBJ1-2 | TRBV7-9 | . | CASSLSNGGVIYGYTF | TGTGCCAGCAGCTTATCGAACGGGGGGGTAATCTATGGCTACACCTTC
TRBD2 | TRBJ2-7 | TRBV27 | . | CASSFRGSSQYEQYF | TGTGCCAGCAGTTTTCGCGGGAGTAGCCAGTACGAGCAGTACTTC
. | TRBJ2-7 | TRBV28 | . | CASSFGGGLGYEQYF | TGTGCCAGCAGTTTTGGTGGGGGGTTAGGCTACGAGCAGTACTTC
. | TRBJ2-7 | TRBV6-1 | . | CGTVGSYEQYF | TGTGGGACTGTGGGCTCCTACGAGCAGTACTTC
TRBD2 | TRBJ2-2 | TRBV6-1 | few | CASSEWFASGSGELFF | TGTGCCAGCAGTGAATGGTTCGCTAGCGGATCCGGGGAGCTGTTTTTT
. | TRBJ1-5 | TRBV5-6 | . | CASSLGDQPQHF | TGTGCCAGCAGCTTAGGGGATCAGCCCCAGCATTTT
TRBD2 | TRBJ2-1 | TRBV4-1 | . | CASSQGGLAGGYNEQFF | TGCGCCAGCAGCCAAGGGGGACTAGCGGGAGGTTACAATGAGCAGTTCTTC
. | TRBJ1-1 | TRBV29-1 | . | CSVGGGRLNTEAFF | TGCAGCGTAGGAGGAGGGAGGTTGAACACTGAAGCTTTCTTT
. | TRBJ1-2 | TRBV5-1 | . | CASSLGIWRGYTF | TGCGCCAGCAGCTTGGGGATCTGGCGGGGCTACACCTTC
TRBD1 | TRBJ1-3 | TRBV11-2 | . | CASSPSGQGAGNTIYF | TGTGCCAGCAGCCCCTCGGGACAGGGGGCTGGAAACACCATATATTTT
TRBD1 | TRBJ2-5 | TRBV27 | . | CASSTGQGSETQYF | TGTGCCAGCAGTACGGGACAGGGAAGCGAGACCCAGTACTTC
. | TRBJ2-7 | TRBV6-1 | . | CASSDNLGGSYEQYF | TGTGCCAGCAGTGATAACTTAGGGGGCTCCTACGAGCAGTACTTC
. | TRBJ1-1 | TRBV10-1 | . | CASSRTGGNTEAFF | TGCGCCAGCAGTAGGACCGGAGGGAACACTGAAGCTTTCTTT
. | TRBJ2-5 | TRBV12-5 | . | CASGSLQTQYF | TGTGCTAGTGGTTCCCTCCAGACCCAGTACTTC